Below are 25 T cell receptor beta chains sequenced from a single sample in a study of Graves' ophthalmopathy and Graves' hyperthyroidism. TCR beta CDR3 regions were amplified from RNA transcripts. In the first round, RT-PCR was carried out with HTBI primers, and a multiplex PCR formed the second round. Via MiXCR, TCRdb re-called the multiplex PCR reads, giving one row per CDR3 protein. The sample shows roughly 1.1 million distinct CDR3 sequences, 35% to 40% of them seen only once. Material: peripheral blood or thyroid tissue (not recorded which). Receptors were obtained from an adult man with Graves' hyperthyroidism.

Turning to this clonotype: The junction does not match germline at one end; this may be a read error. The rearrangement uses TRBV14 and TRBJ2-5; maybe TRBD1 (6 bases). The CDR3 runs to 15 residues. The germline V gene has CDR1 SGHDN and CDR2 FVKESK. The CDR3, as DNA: TGTGCCAGCAGCCTACAGGGACCTCCCGGAGAGACCCAGCACTTC. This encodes CASSLQGPPGETQHF.

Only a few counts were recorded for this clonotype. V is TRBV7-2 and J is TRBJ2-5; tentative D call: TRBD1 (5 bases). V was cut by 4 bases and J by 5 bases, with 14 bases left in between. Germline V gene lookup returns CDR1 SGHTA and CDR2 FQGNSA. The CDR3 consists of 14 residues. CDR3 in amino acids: CASSSRRAGETQYF. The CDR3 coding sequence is TGTGCCAGCAGCTCTAGACGGGCAGGGGAGACCCAGTACTTC.

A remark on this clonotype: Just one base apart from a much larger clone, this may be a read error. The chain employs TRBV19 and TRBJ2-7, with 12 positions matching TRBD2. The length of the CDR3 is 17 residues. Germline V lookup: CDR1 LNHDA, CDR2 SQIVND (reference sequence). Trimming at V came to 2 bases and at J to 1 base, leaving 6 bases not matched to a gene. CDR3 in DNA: TGTGCCAGTAGTATAATTGGACTAGCGGGAACATCCTACGAGCAGTACTTC. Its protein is CASSIIGLAGTSYEQYF.

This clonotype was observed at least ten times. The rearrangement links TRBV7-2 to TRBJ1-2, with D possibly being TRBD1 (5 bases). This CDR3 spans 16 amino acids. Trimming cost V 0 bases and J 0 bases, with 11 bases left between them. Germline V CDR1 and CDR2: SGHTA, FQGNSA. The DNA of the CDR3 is TGTGCCAGCAGCTTAGCGTGGGGGAGAACTAACTATGGCTACACCTTC. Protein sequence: CASSLAWGRTNYGYTF. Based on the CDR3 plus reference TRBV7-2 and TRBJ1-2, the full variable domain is GAGVSQSPSNKVTEKGKDVELRCDPISGHTALYWYRQSLGQGLEFLIYFQGNSAPDKSGLPSDRFSAERTGGSVSTLTIQRTQQEDSAVYLCASSLAWGRTNYGYTFGSGTRLTVV.

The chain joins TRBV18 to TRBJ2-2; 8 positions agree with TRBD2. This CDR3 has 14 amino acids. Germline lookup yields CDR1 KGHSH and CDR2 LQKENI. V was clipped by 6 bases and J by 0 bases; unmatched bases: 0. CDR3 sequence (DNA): TGTGCCAGCTCGGGACTAGCGAACACCGGGGAGCTGTTTTTT. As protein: CASSGLANTGELFF.

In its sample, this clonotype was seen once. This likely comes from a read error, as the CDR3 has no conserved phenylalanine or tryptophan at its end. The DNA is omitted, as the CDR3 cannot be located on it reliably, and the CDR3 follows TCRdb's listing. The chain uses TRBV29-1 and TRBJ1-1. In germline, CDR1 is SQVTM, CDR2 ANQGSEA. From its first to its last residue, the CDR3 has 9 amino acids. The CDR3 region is CSVEDRGIV.

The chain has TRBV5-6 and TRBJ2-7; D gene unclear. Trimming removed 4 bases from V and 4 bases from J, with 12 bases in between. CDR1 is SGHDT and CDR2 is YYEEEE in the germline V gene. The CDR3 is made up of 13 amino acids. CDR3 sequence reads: CASSGSWAYEQYF. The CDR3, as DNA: TGTGCCAGCAGCGGAAGTTGGGCGTACGAGCAGTACTTC. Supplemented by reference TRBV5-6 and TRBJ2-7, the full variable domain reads DAGVTQSPTHLIKTRGQQVTLRCSPKSGHDTVSWYQQALGQGPQFIFQYYEEEERQRGNFPDRFSGHQFPNYSSELNVNALLLGDSALYLCASSGSWAYEQYFGPGTRLTVT.

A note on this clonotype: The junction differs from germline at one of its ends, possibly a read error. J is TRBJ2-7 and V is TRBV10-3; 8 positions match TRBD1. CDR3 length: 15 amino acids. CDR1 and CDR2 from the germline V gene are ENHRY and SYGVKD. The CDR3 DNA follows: TGTGCCAGCAGTTCCCAGGGGGCGCCTAGCCACGAGCAGTACTTC. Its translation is CASSSQGAPSHEQYF.

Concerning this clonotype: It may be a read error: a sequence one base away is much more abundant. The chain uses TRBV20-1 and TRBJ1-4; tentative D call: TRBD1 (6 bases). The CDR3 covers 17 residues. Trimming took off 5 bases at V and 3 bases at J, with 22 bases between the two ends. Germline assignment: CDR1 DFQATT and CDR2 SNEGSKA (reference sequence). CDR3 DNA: TGCAGTGCTGGAGTGGTGGTGGGGGGGCGGCCTAATGAAAAACTGTTTTTT. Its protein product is CSAGVVVGGRPNEKLFF.

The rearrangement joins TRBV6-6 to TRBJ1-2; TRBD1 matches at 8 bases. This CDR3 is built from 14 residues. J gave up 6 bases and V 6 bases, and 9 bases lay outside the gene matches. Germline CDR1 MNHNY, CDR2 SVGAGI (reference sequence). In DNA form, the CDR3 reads TGTGCCAGCAGCCACCCGGACAGGGTTGATGGCTACACCTTC. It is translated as CASSHPDRVDGYTF.

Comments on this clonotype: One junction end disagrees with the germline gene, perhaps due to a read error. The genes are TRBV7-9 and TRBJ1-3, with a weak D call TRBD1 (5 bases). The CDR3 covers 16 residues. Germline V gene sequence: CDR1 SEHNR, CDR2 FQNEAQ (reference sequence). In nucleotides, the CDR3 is TGTGCCACCCAGCGGAACAGGCACAGCTCTGGAAGCACCATATATTTT. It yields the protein CATQRNRHSSGSTIYF. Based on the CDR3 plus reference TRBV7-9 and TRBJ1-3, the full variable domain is DTGVSQNPRHKITKRGQNVTFRCDPISEHNRLYWYRQTLGQGPEFLTYFQNEAQLEKSRLLSDRFSAERPKGSFSTLEIQRTEQGDSAMYLCATQRNRHSSGSTIYFGEGSWLTVV.

The CDR3 is CASSQGTGGTETQYF. CDR3 DNA: TGTGCCAGCAGCCAAGGGACAGGGGGGACAGAGACCCAGTACTTC. J is TRBJ2-5 and V is TRBV7-3; the match to TRBD1 covers 11 bases. The ends lost 5 bases at V and 4 bases at J; junction bases unmatched: 6. This CDR3 spans 15 amino acids. Germline V gene data show CDR1 as SGHTA and CDR2 as FQGTGA. Full variable domain (remainder filled in from reference TRBV7-3 and TRBJ2-5): GAGVSQTPSNKVTEKGKYVELRCDPISGHTALYWYRQSLGQGPEFLIYFQGTGAADDSGLPNDRFFAVRPEGSVSTLKIQRTERGDSAVYLCASSQGTGGTETQYFGPGTRLLVL.

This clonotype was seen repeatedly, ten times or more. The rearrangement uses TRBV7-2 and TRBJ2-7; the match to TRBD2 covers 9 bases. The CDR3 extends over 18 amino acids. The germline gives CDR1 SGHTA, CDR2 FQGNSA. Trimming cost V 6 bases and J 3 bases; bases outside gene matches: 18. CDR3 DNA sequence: TGTGCCAGCAGGCACGGACTAGCGCAAACCCCGGGGGACTACGAGCAGTACTTC. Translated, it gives CASRHGLAQTPGDYEQYF.

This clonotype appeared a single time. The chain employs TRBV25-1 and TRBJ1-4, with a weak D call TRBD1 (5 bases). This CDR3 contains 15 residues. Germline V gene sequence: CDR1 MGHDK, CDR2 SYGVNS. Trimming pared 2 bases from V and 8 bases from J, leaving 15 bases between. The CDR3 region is CASSEHGGLGEKLFF. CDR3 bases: TGTGCCAGCAGTGAACACGGGGGATTAGGCGAAAAACTGTTTTTT.

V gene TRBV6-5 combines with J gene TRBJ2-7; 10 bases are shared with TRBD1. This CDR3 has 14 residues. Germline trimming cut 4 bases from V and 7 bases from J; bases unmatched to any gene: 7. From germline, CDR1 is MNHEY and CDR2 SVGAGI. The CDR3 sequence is CASSSGTGVEEQYF. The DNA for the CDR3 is TGTGCCAGCAGTTCCGGGACAGGGGTCGAGGAGCAGTACTTC.

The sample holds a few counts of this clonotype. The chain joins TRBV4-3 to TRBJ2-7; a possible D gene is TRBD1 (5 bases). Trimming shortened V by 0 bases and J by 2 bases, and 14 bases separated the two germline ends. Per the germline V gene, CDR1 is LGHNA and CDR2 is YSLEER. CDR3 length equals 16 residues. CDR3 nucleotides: TGCGCCAGCAGCCAAGAGGGGCCAGTGGGGACCTACGAGCAGTACTTC. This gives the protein CASSQEGPVGTYEQYF.

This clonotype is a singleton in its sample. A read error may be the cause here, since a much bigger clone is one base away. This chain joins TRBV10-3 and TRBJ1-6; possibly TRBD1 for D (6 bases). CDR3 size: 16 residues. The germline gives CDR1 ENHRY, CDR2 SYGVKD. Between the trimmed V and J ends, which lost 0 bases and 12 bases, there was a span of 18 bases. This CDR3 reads CAISESRGVIELPLHF. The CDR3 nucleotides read TGTGCCATCAGTGAGTCGAGGGGGGTTATCGAGTTACCCCTCCACTTT.

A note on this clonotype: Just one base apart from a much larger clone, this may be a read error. CDR3 nucleotides: TGCAGTGCTACCGGGACTACTGATACCTACGAGCAGTACTTC. This encodes CSATGTTDTYEQYF. The chain recombines TRBV20-1 with TRBJ2-7; 7 nucleotides line up with TRBD2. CDR1 and CDR2 (germline): DFQATT, SNEGSKA (reference sequence). V gave up 4 bases and J gave up 2 bases; unmatched junction bases: 8. The CDR3 loop spans 14 amino acids.

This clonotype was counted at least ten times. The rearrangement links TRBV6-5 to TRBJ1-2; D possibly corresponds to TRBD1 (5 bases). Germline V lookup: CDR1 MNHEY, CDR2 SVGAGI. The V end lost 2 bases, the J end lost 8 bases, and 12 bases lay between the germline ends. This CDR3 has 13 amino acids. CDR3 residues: CASSYVGQGGYTF. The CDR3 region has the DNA TGTGCCAGCAGTTACGTGGGGCAAGGGGGCTACACCTTC.

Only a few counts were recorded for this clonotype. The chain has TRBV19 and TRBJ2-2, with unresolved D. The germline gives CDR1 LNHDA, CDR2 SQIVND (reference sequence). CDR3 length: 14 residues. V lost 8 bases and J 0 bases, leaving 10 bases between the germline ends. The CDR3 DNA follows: TGTGCCAGTGAGCGACTTCCGAACACCGGGGAGCTGTTTTTT. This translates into CASERLPNTGELFF.

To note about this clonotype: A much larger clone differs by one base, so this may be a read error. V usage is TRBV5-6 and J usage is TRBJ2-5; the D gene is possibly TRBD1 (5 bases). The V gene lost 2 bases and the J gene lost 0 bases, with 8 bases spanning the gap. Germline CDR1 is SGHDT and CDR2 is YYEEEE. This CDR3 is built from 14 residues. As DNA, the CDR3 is TGTGCCAGCAGCTTTCTGACAGACCAAGAGACCCAGTACTTC. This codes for CASSFLTDQETQYF.

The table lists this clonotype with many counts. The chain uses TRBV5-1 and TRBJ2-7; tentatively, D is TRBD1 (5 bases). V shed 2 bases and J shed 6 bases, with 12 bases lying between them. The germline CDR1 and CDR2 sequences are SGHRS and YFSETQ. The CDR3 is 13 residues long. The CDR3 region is CASSFEQAREQYF. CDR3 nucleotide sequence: TGCGCCAGCAGCTTCGAACAGGCCCGCGAGCAGTACTTC.

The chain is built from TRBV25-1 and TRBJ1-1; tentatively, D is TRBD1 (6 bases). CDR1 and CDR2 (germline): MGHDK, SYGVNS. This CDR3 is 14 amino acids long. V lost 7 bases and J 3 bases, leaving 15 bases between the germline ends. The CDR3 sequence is CASIRGWGDTEAFF. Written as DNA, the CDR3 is TGTGCCAGCATCAGGGGATGGGGGGACACTGAAGCTTTCTTT.

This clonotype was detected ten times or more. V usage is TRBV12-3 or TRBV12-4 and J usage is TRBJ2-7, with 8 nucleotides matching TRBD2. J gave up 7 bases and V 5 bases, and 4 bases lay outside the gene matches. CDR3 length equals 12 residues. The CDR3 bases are TGTGCCAGCAGTCCTTTAGCGGGAGAGCAGTACTTC. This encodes CASSPLAGEQYF.

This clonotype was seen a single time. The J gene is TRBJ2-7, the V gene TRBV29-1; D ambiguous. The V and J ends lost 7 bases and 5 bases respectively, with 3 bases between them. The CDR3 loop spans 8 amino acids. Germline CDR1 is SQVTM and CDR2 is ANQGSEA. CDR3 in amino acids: CSGDEQYF. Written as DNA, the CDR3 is TGCAGCGGGGACGAGCAGTACTTC.